This passage covers 14 T cell receptor beta chains from one sample sequenced in a study of CD8 T cells in ankylosing spondylitis. Whole-study results and caveats: A TCR beta motif made of fewer than 10 highly homologous variants seemed typical of ankylosing spondylitis blood.

TCRdb reprocessed the 5' RACE reads with MiXCR, giving one entry per CDR3 protein. The data contain some 330,000 distinct CDR3 sequences, roughly 8% of them singletons. Their cognate antigens are unknown. Sequencing was carried out using blood, either unsorted or a sorted T cell fraction (not recorded which). All receptors come from a male donor with ankylosing spondylitis.

This clonotype was seen a few times. The chain is built from TRBV7-2 and TRBJ1-6; D is unclear. This CDR3 is built from 13 residues. Trimming removed 0 bases from V and 8 bases from J, with 5 bases in between. Per germline, CDR1 SGHTA and CDR2 FQGNSA. CDR3 coding DNA: TGTGCCAGCAGCTTAGCGGCGGATTCACCCCTCCACTTT. Translation: CASSLAADSPLHF.

This clonotype was observed a few times. The V and J genes are TRBV10-3 and TRBJ2-1, with 11 positions matching TRBD2. V lost 2 bases and J lost 7; bases outside the gene matches: 10. Per germline, CDR1 ENHRY and CDR2 SYGVKD. The CDR3 sequence is 17 residues long. The CDR3 DNA reads as TGTGCCATCAGTGAGACACTAGCGGGAGTTAGGACGAATGAGCAGTTCTTC. Protein sequence: CAISETLAGVRTNEQFF.

This clonotype was found many times. The chain couples TRBV4-1 to TRBJ2-7, with 9 bases fitting TRBD1. Germline V lookup: CDR1 MGHRA, CDR2 YSYEKL. CDR3 size: 14 residues. Losses at the gene ends were 8 bases for V and 5 bases for J; bases not matched to a gene: 10. CDR3 in amino acids: CASSLSGQGNEQYF. As DNA, the CDR3 is TGCGCCAGCTCCCTTTCGGGACAGGGAAACGAGCAGTACTTC.

This clonotype was seen repeatedly, ten times or more. V and J are TRBV14 and TRBJ1-1; possible D gene TRBD1, 6 bases. The CDR3 consists of 14 residues. Germline lookup yields CDR1 SGHDN and CDR2 FVKESK. Trimming took 2 bases from V and 5 from J, leaving 12 bases between them. The CDR3 nucleotides read TGTGCCAGCAGCCAAATCCAGGGGTGGACTGAAGCTTTCTTT. This codes for CASSQIQGWTEAFF. The full variable domain, its missing parts supplied by reference TRBV14 and TRBJ1-1, is EAGVTQFPSHSVIEKGQTVTLRCDPISGHDNLYWYRRVMGKEIKFLLHFVKESKQDESGMPNNRFLAERTGGTYSTLKVQPAELEDSGVYFCASSQIQGWTEAFFGQGTRLTVV.

In this sample, this clonotype turned up a few times. CDR3 nucleotide sequence: TGCAGCGTGCAAGGACTTACTAGCACAGATACGCAGTATTTT. This encodes CSVQGLTSTDTQYF. The chain is built from TRBV29-1 and TRBJ2-3, with a weak D call TRBD2 (5 bases). Germline loops: CDR1 SQVTM, CDR2 ANQGSEA. V shed 6 bases and J shed 0 bases, with 13 bases lying between them. CDR3 length: 14 residues.

This clonotype was seen more than once but under ten times. The chain couples TRBV14 to TRBJ1-1, with D unresolved. The CDR3 length is 14 residues. Trimming removed 0 bases at V and 8 bases at J, with 13 bases between. Looked up from germline, CDR1 is SGHDN and CDR2 is FVKESK. The CDR3 spells CASSQEIGGPEAFF. CDR3 in DNA: TGTGCCAGCAGCCAAGAAATAGGCGGCCCCGAAGCTTTCTTT.

CDR3 loop: CASSPATGELFF. The CDR3 nucleotides read TGTGCCAGCTCACCGGCGACCGGGGAGCTGTTTTTT. This chain links TRBV18 with TRBJ2-2; D is undetermined. The CDR3 totals 12 residues. V shed 3 bases and J shed 5 bases, with 4 bases lying between them. Germline V CDR1 and CDR2: KGHSH, LQKENI.

This clonotype was observed a handful of times. The V and J genes are TRBV20-1 and TRBJ1-6; possibly TRBD1 for D (5 bases). This CDR3 is built from 16 residues. Germline V CDR1 and CDR2: DFQATT, SNEGSKA (reference sequence). Deletions cut 0 bases from V and 6 bases from J, with 15 bases between. This chain's CDR3 is CSARDLQGQFNSPLHF. The CDR3 bases are TGCAGTGCTAGAGATCTGCAGGGCCAGTTTAATTCACCCCTCCACTTT.

This clonotype was picked up a small number of times. The rearrangement links TRBV7-2 to TRBJ2-3; D not resolved. Trimming removed 3 bases from V and 0 bases from J, with 10 bases in between. Germline V gene data show CDR1 as SGHTA and CDR2 as FQGNSA. CDR3 size: 15 residues. The CDR3 loop reads CASSFRSPSTDTQYF. Written as DNA, the CDR3 is TGTGCCAGCAGCTTTCGCAGTCCTAGCACAGATACGCAGTATTTT. Based on the CDR3 plus reference TRBV7-2 and TRBJ2-3, the full variable domain is GAGVSQSPSNKVTEKGKDVELRCDPISGHTALYWYRQSLGQGLEFLIYFQGNSAPDKSGLPSDRFSAERTGGSVSTLTIQRTQQEDSAVYLCASSFRSPSTDTQYFGPGTRLTVL.

This clonotype was recorded a few times. V is TRBV9 and J is TRBJ2-1, with 9 bases lining up with TRBD1. V lost 0 bases to trimming and J lost 7 bases; unmatched junction nucleotides: 8. Germline CDR1 reads SGDLS; CDR2 reads YYNGEE. The CDR3 length is 16 residues. This CDR3 reads CASSVGLRQGGNEQFF. The CDR3 DNA follows: TGTGCCAGCAGCGTAGGCTTGAGACAGGGGGGTAATGAGCAGTTCTTC.

This clonotype was observed at least ten times. The chain joins TRBV5-1 to TRBJ2-3; possibly TRBD2 for D (5 bases). Germline V gene data show CDR1 as SGHRS and CDR2 as YFSETQ. CDR3 length: 16 amino acids. Trimming cost V 0 bases and J 2 bases, with 13 bases left between them. The CDR3 bases are TGCGCCAGCAGCTTGGGGGAGAGCGGATTCACAGATACGCAGTATTTT. It encodes CASSLGESGFTDTQYF.

Many counts were recorded for this clonotype. The rearrangement links TRBV27 to TRBJ2-7; 12 bases align to TRBD1. This CDR3 spans 14 amino acids. Germline V CDR1 and CDR2: MNHEY, SMNVEV (reference sequence). V dropped 5 bases and J dropped 4; count of bases not matched to a gene: 3. The CDR3 loop reads CASSRDRGPYEQYF. DNA for the CDR3: TGTGCCAGCAGTAGGGACAGGGGGCCTTACGAGCAGTACTTC.

The chain recombines TRBV5-1 with TRBJ1-4; no reliable D call. The germline V gene has CDR1 SGHRS and CDR2 YFSETQ. CDR3 length: 15 residues. Trimming removed 0 bases at V and 6 bases at J, with 12 bases between. CDR3 sequence (DNA): TGCGCCAGCAGCTTGGCGAACAGCCGGGATGAAAAACTGTTTTTT. Amino acids: CASSLANSRDEKLFF.

Here the CDR3 DNA reads TGTGCCAGCAGCTCACATACTAGCGCACTTGTGAGCTCCTACAATGAGCAGTTCTTC. Protein product: CASSSHTSALVSSYNEQFF. This chain uses TRBV11-2 with TRBJ2-1, with 7 bases fitting TRBD2. CDR1 and CDR2 (germline): SGHAT, FQNNGV. V was clipped by 4 bases and J by 0 bases; unmatched bases: 15. The CDR3 runs to 19 residues.